The 23 T cell receptor beta chains below all came from one sample that was sequenced in a study of cytomegalovirus exposure and HLA in healthy donors. A multiplex PCR was run with 60 Vbeta primers and 13 Jbeta primers. Assay: immunoSEQ multiplex PCR; the TCRdb copy retains only in-frame clones and omits some. Of about 130,000 clones in the sample, around 80% were seen once. Sequencing was done on a sample of PBMCs. The receptors originated from a young man in good health and CMV-seropositive.

The chain has TRBV14 and TRBJ1-1; D gene unclear. The ends were cut back, 4 bases at V and 6 bases at J, with 15 bases in the middle. The CDR3 runs to 14 residues. CDR1 and CDR2 from the germline V gene are SGHDN and FVKESK. This CDR3 is CASSLEGGNPEAFF. CDR3 DNA: TGTGCCAGCAGCCTGGAGGGTGGGAATCCTGAAGCTTTCTTT.

V is TRBV19 and J is TRBJ2-5, with TRBD2 matching 9 bases. Germline CDR1 and CDR2: LNHDA and SQIVND (reference sequence). V was pared by 5 bases and J by 3 bases, with 7 bases of the junction left unmatched. The length of the CDR3 is 15 residues. CDR3 amino acids: CASSGASSGKETQYF. The CDR3 region has the DNA TGTGCCAGTAGTGGAGCATCTAGCGGGAAAGAGACCCAGTACTTC.

The chain couples TRBV11-3 to TRBJ2-3, with TRBD2 identical over 9 bases. The length of the CDR3 is 19 residues. V was clipped by 6 bases and J by 0 bases; unmatched bases: 16. Germline V gene data show CDR1 as SGHNT and CDR2 as YENEEA. CDR3 sequence (DNA): TGTGCCAGCAGAAAAACCCTCCGGACTAGCGCAAAAAGCACAGATACGCAGTATTTT. Its translation is CASRKTLRTSAKSTDTQYF.

About this clone itself: The conserved phenylalanine or tryptophan is not found at the CDR3 terminus, so this likely reflects a read error. The V gene is TRBV27, the J gene TRBJ1-2, with unresolved D. This CDR3 comprises 14 residues. Germline V gene data show CDR1 as MNHEY and CDR2 as SMNVEV (reference sequence). V lost 3 bases, J lost 0 bases, and 8 bases lay in between. The CDR3 DNA follows: TGTGCCAGCAGTTTCTCTGGAGCTAACTATGGCTACACCCTC. Translating it yields CASSFSGANYGYTL.

This chain uses TRBV7-9 with TRBJ2-5; the D gene is possibly TRBD1 (5 bases). V was trimmed by 1 base and J by 2 bases, leaving 11 bases between them. The CDR3 has 15 amino acids. Germline V gives CDR1 SEHNR, CDR2 FQNEAQ (reference sequence). The CDR3 loop reads CASSLDETAQETQYF. The CDR3 DNA reads as TGTGCCAGCAGCTTAGATGAGACAGCTCAAGAGACCCAGTACTTC.

The chain couples TRBV7-6 to TRBJ1-1, with 8 bases identical to TRBD1. V was clipped by 5 bases and J by 1 base; unmatched bases: 6. There are 15 residues in the CDR3. Germline-derived CDR1 and CDR2 are SGHVS and FNYEAQ. This CDR3 reads CASSTRTGTNTEAFF. The CDR3 region has the DNA TGTGCCAGCAGCACCCGGACAGGGACGAACACTGAAGCTTTCTTT. The full variable domain, with the rest looked up from reference TRBV7-6 and TRBJ1-1, is GAGVSQSPRYKVTKRGQDVALRCDPISGHVSLYWYRQALGQGPEFLTYFNYEAQQDKSGLPNDRFSAERPEGSISTLTIQRTEQRDSAMYRCASSTRTGTNTEAFFGQGTRLTVV.

This chain links TRBV28 with TRBJ1-5; TRBD1 matches at 8 bases. CDR3 length equals 12 residues. Per the germline V gene, CDR1 is MDHEN and CDR2 is SYDVKM. This chain's CDR3 is CTIQGGNQPQHF. CDR3 bases: TGTACGATACAGGGGGGGAATCAGCCCCAGCATTTT. The variable domain in full, with the rest retrieved from reference TRBV28 and TRBJ1-5, is DVKVTQSSRYLVKRTGEKVFLECVQDMDHENMFWYRQDPGLGLRLIYFSYDVKMKEKGDIPEGYSVSREKKERFSLILESASTNQTSMYLCTIQGGNQPQHFGDGTRLSIL.

In DNA form, the CDR3 reads TGTGCCAGCAGCTTAAGCGGGCTGAGCTCCTACGAGCAGTACTTC. Amino acids: CASSLSGLSSYEQYF. V and J are TRBV7-2 and TRBJ2-7; maybe TRBD2 (6 bases). This CDR3 is 15 amino acids long. V shed 2 bases and J shed 0 bases, with 11 bases lying between them. CDR1 and CDR2 from the germline V gene are SGHTA and FQGNSA.

This clone was detected only once. This rearrangement joins TRBV9 to TRBJ2-7, with a weak D call TRBD1 (6 bases). Looked up from germline, CDR1 is SGDLS and CDR2 is YYNGEE. The CDR3 is made up of 15 amino acids. V shed 0 bases and J shed 1 base, with 11 bases lying between them. The CDR3 region is CASSVAAGESYEQYF. In DNA form, the CDR3 reads TGTGCCAGCAGCGTAGCGGCAGGGGAGTCCTACGAGCAGTACTTC.

The rearrangement links TRBV30 to TRBJ1-2; 10 bases are a match to TRBD1. The germline CDR1 and CDR2 sequences are GTSNPN and SVGIG (reference sequence). The CDR3 loop spans 14 amino acids. The CDR3 reads CALIPGQGLYGYTF. The DNA of the CDR3 is TGTGCTCTGATTCCGGGACAGGGGCTTTATGGCTACACCTTC.

The gene calls are TRBV27 and TRBJ2-1; 11 bases fit TRBD1. This CDR3 has 16 residues. Germline V lookup: CDR1 MNHEY, CDR2 SMNVEV (reference sequence). The V gene end was trimmed by 7 bases and the J gene end by 9 bases; junction bases not matched to a gene: 14. The CDR3 spells CASTHLGGTGGAEQFF. The CDR3 DNA sequence: TGTGCCAGCACCCACCTGGGCGGGACAGGGGGTGCTGAGCAGTTCTTC.

The CDR3: CASSSRTSGSINYEQYF. DNA for the CDR3: TGTGCCAGCAGCTCCCGGACTAGCGGGAGTATTAACTACGAGCAGTACTTC. This sequence joins TRBV7-3 and TRBJ2-7; 13 nucleotides align to TRBD2. This CDR3 is built from 17 residues. Germline V gene sequence: CDR1 SGHTA, CDR2 FQGTGA. With V trimmed by 4 bases and J by 3 bases, 9 bases remained unmatched.

This clone appeared a single time. The chain joins TRBV5-4 to TRBJ2-3, with 7 bases aligning to TRBD2. V was clipped by 4 bases and J by 0 bases; unmatched bases: 8. The germline gives CDR1 SGHNT, CDR2 YYREEE (reference sequence). The CDR3 is 16 amino acids. CDR3 protein: CASSPPTSRSTDTQYF. The CDR3 DNA follows: TGTGCCAGCAGCCCTCCGACTAGCCGAAGCACAGATACGCAGTATTTT.

In its sample, this clone was seen once. The chain joins TRBV4-3 to TRBJ2-5; perhaps TRBD2 as D (7 bases). Per the germline V gene, CDR1 is LGHNA and CDR2 is YSLEER. Trimming cost V 0 bases and J 5 bases, with 22 bases left between them. This CDR3 is built from 18 residues. The CDR3 loop reads CASSQDGGARGGQETQYF. The CDR3 region has the DNA TGCGCCAGCAGCCAAGATGGAGGGGCGAGGGGGGGCCAGGAGACCCAGTACTTC.

The chain links TRBV5-8 to TRBJ2-1; maybe TRBD2 (8 bases). The CDR3 is made up of 17 amino acids. The ends were cut back, 4 bases at V and 1 base at J, with 18 bases in the middle. CDR1 SGHTS and CDR2 YDEGEE come from the germline V gene. The CDR3 DNA reads TGTGCCAGCAGCCTCCAGGGGGTAGCGGGGTCCTACAATGAGCAGTTCTTC. It is translated as CASSLQGVAGSYNEQFF. Complete variable domain (other parts from reference TRBV5-8 and TRBJ2-1): EAGVTQSPTHLIKTRGQQATLRCSPISGHTSVYWYQQALGLGLQFLLWYDEGEERNRGNFPPRFSGRQFPNYSSELNVNALELEDSALYLCASSLQGVAGSYNEQFFGPGTRLTVL.

The CDR3 DNA reads TGTGCCAGCAGTCCCCTCTCTCTACGCGAGCAGTACTTC. It yields the protein CASSPLSLREQYF. The chain uses TRBV27 and TRBJ2-7; D not resolved. Germline-derived CDR1 and CDR2 are MNHEY and SMNVEV (reference sequence). V was shortened by 5 bases and J by 6 bases, with 14 bases between the two germline ends. The CDR3 is 13 residues long.

J is TRBJ2-1 and V is TRBV29-1, with a tentative D call TRBD1 (5 bases). This CDR3 comprises 13 residues. Germline V lookup: CDR1 SQVTM, CDR2 ANQGSEA. Trimming cost V 3 bases and J 7 bases, with 13 bases left between them. This CDR3 is CSVDGQGTNEQFF. CDR3 sequence (DNA): TGCAGCGTTGACGGCCAGGGTACAAATGAGCAGTTCTTC.

This clone was found once. The CDR3: CASSFPGLGQETQYF. CDR3 sequence (DNA): TGTGCCAGCAGCTTTCCGGGTCTCGGGCAAGAGACCCAGTACTTC. The rearrangement joins TRBV7-9 to TRBJ2-5; D uncertain. CDR3 length equals 15 residues. Deletions cut 3 bases from V and 2 bases from J, with 13 bases between. Germline V CDR1 and CDR2: SEHNR, FQNEAQ (reference sequence). Complete variable domain (other parts from reference TRBV7-9 and TRBJ2-5): DTGVSQNPRHKITKRGQNVTFRCDPISEHNRLYWYRQTLGQGPEFLTYFQNEAQLEKSRLLSDRFSAERPKGSFSTLEIQRTEQGDSAMYLCASSFPGLGQETQYFGPGTRLLVL.

The V and J genes are TRBV6-6 and TRBJ1-1; maybe TRBD1 (5 bases). The CDR3 totals 10 residues. V gave up 6 bases and J gave up 7 bases, with 6 bases separating them. The V gene's germline CDR1 is MNHNY and CDR2 SVGAGI (reference sequence). The DNA of the CDR3 is TGTGCCAGCAGCCAGGGTGAAGCTTTCTTT. Translation gives CASSQGEAFF.

The sample holds one count of this clone. The gene calls are TRBV6-6 and TRBJ2-5, with D possibly being TRBD1 (6 bases). Germline CDR1 reads MNHNY; CDR2 reads SVGAGI (reference sequence). CDR3 length: 15 amino acids. V was cut by 0 bases and J by 2 bases, with 10 bases left in between. CDR3 nucleotides: TGTGCCAGCAGTTACTCCAGGGGTCTGCAAGAGACCCAGTACTTC. It codes for CASSYSRGLQETQYF.

The chain recombines TRBV7-8 with TRBJ2-5, with TRBD1 as a possible D gene (8 bases). The germline gives CDR1 SGHVS, CDR2 FQNEAQ. This CDR3 is built from 14 residues. Trimming pared 5 bases from V and 11 bases from J, leaving 21 bases between. CDR3 in amino acids: CASSQQGGMREQYF. The CDR3 coding sequence is TGTGCCAGCAGCCAACAGGGGGGTATGCGGGAGCAGTACTTC.

The chain combines TRBV5-1 with TRBJ1-1, with 10 nucleotides matching TRBD1. Germline CDR1 is SGHRS and CDR2 is YFSETQ. This CDR3 spans 14 amino acids. The V and J ends lost 5 bases and 8 bases, in that order; junction bases with no gene match: 9. CDR3 in amino acids: CASSNQGQGTEAFF. The CDR3 coding sequence is TGCGCCAGCAGTAATCAGGGACAGGGGACAGAAGCTTTCTTT.

V gene TRBV6-5 combines with J gene TRBJ1-2, with a weak D call TRBD1 (6 bases). Germline V gene lookup returns CDR1 MNHEY and CDR2 SVGAGI. Trimming stripped 2 bases from V and 3 bases from J, with 16 bases between. The CDR3 extends over 16 amino acids. The DNA of the CDR3 is TGTGCCAGCAGTTACGCCCCCCGGACAGCACACTATGGCTACACCTTC. It yields the protein CASSYAPRTAHYGYTF.